The 28 T cell receptor beta chains in this list originate from one sample, sequenced in a study of patients and donors after allogeneic stem cell transplantation. From the RT-PCR reads, TCRdb called clonotypes with MiXCR, one entry per CDR3 protein. The sample lists approximately 20,000 distinct CDR3 sequences; 4.5% to 6% were seen once. Sequenced sample: blood, either unsorted or a sorted T cell fraction (not recorded which). Receptors were obtained from a human donor who was either an allogeneic HSCT recipient or a stem cell or donor lymphocyte infusion donor (not recorded which). It is not recorded whose cells these are; they may come from a transplant donor.

This clonotype was detected many times. The rearrangement links TRBV29-1 to TRBJ2-3; 8 nucleotides match TRBD2. J gave up 3 bases and V 5 bases, and 4 bases lay outside the gene matches. The germline gives CDR1 SQVTM, CDR2 ANQGSEA. This CDR3 spans 13 amino acids. CDR3 in amino acids: CSVTGLGTDTQYF. In DNA, the CDR3 is TGCAGCGTTACGGGACTAGGGACAGATACGCAGTATTTT.

This clonotype appeared many times. This chain uses TRBV20-1 with TRBJ2-7; 7 positions agree with TRBD1. CDR1 and CDR2 (germline): DFQATT, SNEGSKA (reference sequence). The length of the CDR3 is 13 residues. With 5 bases clipped from V and 6 bases from J, the junction kept 10 bases outside the gene matches. The CDR3 reads CSAEAPTGREQYF. The DNA for the CDR3 is TGCAGTGCTGAGGCCCCGACAGGGCGCGAGCAGTACTTC.

The chain couples TRBV7-9 to TRBJ1-2, with D possibly matching TRBD1 (6 bases). The germline V gene has CDR1 SEHNR and CDR2 FQNEAQ (reference sequence). V was clipped by 0 bases and J by 8 bases, with 13 bases between them. This CDR3 comprises 14 residues. CDR3 loop: CASSLALGGGGYTF. The CDR3 DNA follows: TGTGCCAGCAGCTTAGCCCTGGGGGGCGGCGGCTACACCTTC.

Ten or more counts support this clonotype. This chain connects TRBV10-2 to TRBJ2-1; no definite D call. This CDR3 has 11 residues. V lost 9 bases to trimming and J lost 10 bases, with 13 bases between them. The V gene's germline CDR1 is WSHSY and CDR2 SAAADI. The DNA of the CDR3 is TGCGCCAGTGCCCTTGCCCTAGAGCAGTTCTTC. It is translated as CASALALEQFF.

This clonotype was seen ten or more times. This chain uses TRBV9 with TRBJ2-5, with no clear D. The CDR3 is 13 residues long. In germline, CDR1 is SGDLS, CDR2 YYNGEE. Trimming shortened V by 0 bases and J by 7 bases, and 10 bases separated the two germline ends. CDR3 residues: CASSVEGHSTQYF. For the CDR3, the DNA is TGTGCCAGCAGCGTAGAAGGCCACTCGACCCAGTACTTC.

This clonotype rates as medium-sized. V and J are TRBV5-1 and TRBJ2-5; 10 bases are shared with TRBD1. Germline CDR1 and CDR2: SGHRS and YFSETQ. Unmatched junction bases numbered 5, after V lost 4 bases and J lost 5 bases. This CDR3 has 14 residues. The CDR3 region is CASSDRQGAETQYF. CDR3 sequence (DNA): TGCGCCAGCAGCGATCGACAGGGGGCTGAGACCCAGTACTTC.

The chain uses TRBV11-1 and TRBJ2-7; no clear D gene. CDR3 length: 12 residues. Germline values: CDR1 SGHAT, CDR2 FQDESV (reference sequence). The V gene lost 2 bases and the J gene lost 1 base, with 3 bases spanning the gap. In DNA, the CDR3 is TGTGCCAGCAGCTTACCATCCTACGAGCAGTACTTC. It translates to CASSLPSYEQYF.

This clonotype has ten or more counts. The DNA of the CDR3 is TGTGCCAGCAGTCGACAGGGGGCGTCCTACGAGCAGTACTTC. This gives the protein CASSRQGASYEQYF. The chain uses TRBV6-1 and TRBJ2-7, with TRBD1 matching over 10 bases. The CDR3 length is 14 residues. Germline CDR1 and CDR2: MNHNS and SASEGT. J was trimmed by 1 base and V by 5 bases; bases with no gene match: 2.

Ten or more counts support this clonotype. V is TRBV5-1 and J is TRBJ2-5; no firm D call. The CDR3 totals 12 residues. Trimming left V 0 bases short and J 2 bases short, with 2 bases between. Germline values: CDR1 SGHRS, CDR2 YFSETQ. In DNA, the CDR3 is TGCGCCAGCAGCTTGGGGCAAGAGACCCAGTACTTC. Its translation is CASSLGQETQYF.

This clonotype came up many times. The rearrangement links TRBV24-1 to TRBJ2-1, with TRBD2 matching over 8 bases. The CDR3 totals 15 residues. Trimming removed 4 bases from V and 9 bases from J; junction bases left unmatched: 10. Germline V CDR1 and CDR2: KGHDR, SFDVKD. CDR3 region: CATSEAPAGVPEQFF. CDR3 DNA sequence: TGTGCCACCAGTGAAGCCCCAGCGGGAGTGCCTGAGCAGTTCTTC.

This clonotype was detected only a few times. The genes are TRBV28 and TRBJ2-1; perhaps D is TRBD1 or TRBD2 (5 bases each). The CDR3 consists of 15 residues. V dropped 2 bases and J dropped 9 bases, with 17 bases sitting between them. CDR1 and CDR2 (germline): MDHEN, SYDVKM. The CDR3 bases are TGTGCCAGCAGTTTACAGGGACCCGCTGGGGGTGAGCAGTTCTTC. It is translated as CASSLQGPAGGEQFF.

In the case of this clonotype: A clone one base away is much larger, so this may be a read error. V gene TRBV7-9 combines with J gene TRBJ2-4; D perhaps matches TRBD2 (6 bases). CDR3 length: 13 residues. The germline gives CDR1 SEHNR, CDR2 FQNEAQ (reference sequence). Trimming took off 5 bases at V and 7 bases at J, with 12 bases between the two ends. The chain's CDR3 is CASSKRGRNIQYF. The CDR3 DNA reads as TGTGCCAGCAGCAAACGGGGGAGGAACATTCAGTACTTC. Based on the CDR3 plus reference TRBV7-9 and TRBJ2-4, the full variable domain is DTGVSQNPRHKITKRGQNVTFRCDPISEHNRLYWYRQTLGQGPEFLTYFQNEAQLEKSRLLSDRFSAERPKGSFSTLEIQRTEQGDSAMYLCASSKRGRNIQYFGAGTRLSVL.

In this sample, this clonotype turned up many times. The chain's CDR3 is CASSFEGGGRDIQYF. CDR3 coding DNA: TGTGCCAGCAGCTTCGAAGGGGGCGGGAGAGACATTCAGTACTTC. The chain has TRBV9 and TRBJ2-4, with D possibly being TRBD1 or TRBD2 (7 bases each). The CDR3 extends over 15 amino acids. V lost 4 bases, J lost 8 bases, and 19 bases lay in between. The V gene's germline CDR1 is SGDLS and CDR2 YYNGEE.

The sample holds a few counts of this clonotype. This chain joins TRBV7-9 and TRBJ1-1; D is ambiguous. Germline V gene data show CDR1 as SEHNR and CDR2 as FQNEAQ (reference sequence). The V and J ends lost 4 bases and 1 base respectively, with 10 bases between them. The CDR3 length is 14 residues. The CDR3 loop is CASSSPSGNTEAFF. Written as DNA, the CDR3 is TGTGCCAGCAGCTCTCCTAGTGGGAACACTGAAGCTTTCTTT.

This chain links TRBV28 with TRBJ2-7; a possible D gene is TRBD1 (7 bases). This CDR3 has 14 amino acids. V gave up 10 bases and J gave up 3 bases, with 19 bases separating them. Germline CDR1 and CDR2: MDHEN and SYDVKM. Here the CDR3 reads CAIRRGRGVYEQYF. DNA for the CDR3: TGTGCCATCCGAAGGGGCAGGGGGGTCTACGAGCAGTACTTC.

This clonotype was found many times. This rearrangement joins TRBV28 to TRBJ1-2; D gene uncertain. The ends were cut back, 1 base at V and 7 bases at J, with 13 bases in the middle. Germline CDR1 is MDHEN and CDR2 is SYDVKM. CDR3 length: 14 amino acids. The CDR3 region is CASSLYRDGSGYTF. CDR3 nucleotide sequence: TGTGCCAGCAGTTTATACCGGGATGGTTCTGGCTACACCTTC.

This clonotype was detected ten times or more. The V and J genes are TRBV18 and TRBJ1-6; TRBD1 agrees at 10 bases. This CDR3 spans 15 amino acids. With V trimmed by 3 bases and J by 6 bases, 2 bases remained unmatched. CDR1 and CDR2 (germline): KGHSH, LQKENI. CDR3 protein: CASSPGQGPNSPLHF. The CDR3 DNA reads as TGTGCCAGCTCACCGGGACAGGGGCCTAATTCACCCCTCCACTTT.

This clonotype has a count of ten or more. The chain combines TRBV19 with TRBJ1-1; 10 bases align to TRBD1. The CDR3 is 17 residues long. CDR1 and CDR2 (germline): LNHDA, SQIVND (reference sequence). The V and J ends lost 2 bases and 0 bases, in that order; junction bases with no gene match: 6. The CDR3 DNA follows: TGTGCCAGTAGTATAAGCGGACAGGGGGAAATGAACACTGAAGCTTTCTTT. Translating it yields CASSISGQGEMNTEAFF.

This clonotype was seen a few times. The rearrangement links TRBV7-9 to TRBJ2-4; TRBD1 agrees at 9 bases. V shed 5 bases, J shed 2 bases, and the junction held 7 bases outside the gene matches. CDR1 and CDR2 (germline): SEHNR, FQNEAQ (reference sequence). This CDR3 has 16 residues. CDR3 nucleotides: TGTGCCAGCAGCCCCTGGACAGGGGCTACCAAAAACATTCAGTACTTC. It codes for CASSPWTGATKNIQYF.

At least ten counts were recorded for this clonotype. V usage is TRBV7-8 and J usage is TRBJ2-3; 12 bases line up with TRBD2. Germline CDR1 SGHVS, CDR2 FQNEAQ. The CDR3 length is 18 residues. J was trimmed by 5 bases and V by 2 bases; bases with no gene match: 11. The CDR3 DNA sequence: TGTGCCAGCAGCTTAAGAAAATCTAGCGGGAGGGCCGGAGATACGCAGTATTTT. As protein: CASSLRKSSGRAGDTQYF.

In its sample, this clonotype was seen many times. The V call is TRBV28, the J call TRBJ2-7; perhaps TRBD1 as D (5 bases). The CDR3 runs to 14 residues. Germline V gives CDR1 MDHEN, CDR2 SYDVKM. The ends were cut back, 3 bases at V and 2 bases at J, with 11 bases in the middle. The CDR3 region is CASSFSQEPYEQYF. The DNA for the CDR3 is TGTGCCAGCAGTTTTTCACAGGAACCCTACGAGCAGTACTTC.

The table lists this clonotype with a few counts. J is TRBJ1-1 and V is TRBV7-8, with D perhaps matching TRBD1 (6 bases). The CDR3 spans 13 residues. Trimming removed 5 bases at V and 4 bases at J, with 11 bases between. CDR1 SGHVS and CDR2 FQNEAQ come from the germline V gene. CDR3 sequence (DNA): TGTGCCAGCAGCAGGACAGAGATCACTGAAGCTTTCTTT. Amino acids: CASSRTEITEAFF.

This clonotype was counted ten times or more. The V call is TRBV20-1, the J call TRBJ2-1, with 9 bases fitting TRBD1. The CDR3 extends over 15 amino acids. With 6 bases clipped from V and 7 bases from J, the junction kept 13 bases outside the gene matches. From germline, CDR1 is DFQATT and CDR2 SNEGSKA (reference sequence). The CDR3 protein is CSADLTGTGRNEQFF. CDR3 coding DNA: TGCAGTGCCGACCTAACCGGGACAGGGCGGAATGAGCAGTTCTTC.

In this sample, this clonotype turned up many times. The rearrangement uses TRBV6-5 and TRBJ2-2; TRBD1 matches 8 bases. This CDR3 comprises 19 residues. Germline-derived CDR1 and CDR2 are MNHEY and SVGAGI. With 0 bases clipped from V and 0 bases from J, the junction kept 9 bases outside the gene matches. CDR3 nucleotide sequence: TGTGCCAGCAGTTACTCGATTTTGTGGACAGGGCCGAACACCGGGGAGCTGTTTTTT. This gives the protein CASSYSILWTGPNTGELFF.

This clonotype has a count of ten or more. The chain couples TRBV12-5 to TRBJ2-1, with 10 bases that match TRBD1. V lost 9 bases to trimming and J lost 7 bases; unmatched junction nucleotides: 6. Germline-derived CDR1 and CDR2 are LGHNT and FRNRAP. The CDR3 has 13 residues. The CDR3: CASRDRGGNEQFF. The DNA of the CDR3 is TGTGCTAGCCGGGACAGGGGAGGGAATGAGCAGTTCTTC.

This clonotype showed up many times. The rearrangement uses TRBV7-2 and TRBJ1-4, with D perhaps matching TRBD1 (6 bases). The germline CDR1 and CDR2 sequences are SGHTA and FQGNSA. Trimming removed 6 bases from V and 3 bases from J, with 11 bases in between. This CDR3 spans 14 amino acids. CDR3 sequence: CASRLGQANEKLFF. The CDR3 nucleotides are TGTGCCAGCAGGTTGGGACAAGCTAATGAAAAACTGTTTTTT.

This clonotype was picked up many times. The CDR3: CASSHPPGTGFLQETQYF. The CDR3 DNA follows: TGCGCCAGCAGTCACCCCCCGGGGACAGGCTTTCTTCAAGAGACCCAGTACTTC. J is TRBJ2-5 and V is TRBV23-1, with 8 bases matching TRBD1. TRBV23-1 is assigned to the ORF class and has an uncertain function. This CDR3 is 18 amino acids long. Trimming removed 3 bases from V and 2 bases from J; junction bases left unmatched: 14.

This clonotype showed up many times. V gene TRBV5-5 combines with J gene TRBJ1-1, with 7 positions matching TRBD1. Germline CDR1 reads SGHKS; CDR2 reads YYEKEE (reference sequence). Losses at the gene ends were 3 bases for V and 2 bases for J; bases not matched to a gene: 10. This CDR3 comprises 16 residues. The CDR3 sequence: CASSSGSRQGNTEAFF. CDR3 nucleotide sequence: TGTGCCAGCAGCTCCGGGTCCCGACAGGGCAACACTGAAGCTTTCTTT.